This is a list of T cell receptor beta chains from one sample in a study of T cells in Graves' hyperthyroidism and ophthalmopathy. TCRdb re-analysed the multiplex PCR reads in MiXCR, keeping a single row per CDR3 protein. The table lists under 350,000 distinct CDR3 sequences, around 13% of them singletons. Input material: blood. Receptor source: a woman aged 40 to 50 with Graves' ophthalmopathy. CDR3s include the opening cysteine and the closing phenylalanine or tryptophan. A D gene is named only where the DNA matches it firmly. For some rows the clone size is stated as once, few or many, or as a class when expanded; others skip it.

CDR3nt | CDR3aa | abundance | j_gene | v_gene | d_gene
TGCAGCGTTGGTGAGCCCCAGACCTACGAGCAGTACTTC | CSVGEPQTYEQYF | many | TRBJ2-7 | TRBV29-1 | -
TGTGCCAGCAGCCTGACTACTAATGAGCAGTTCTTC | CASSLTTNEQFF | many | TRBJ2-1 | TRBV3-1 | -
TGTGCCAGCAGTTTATCAGGGACTGGGGCCAACGTCCTGACTTTC | CASSLSGTGANVLTF | - | TRBJ2-6 | TRBV27 | -
TGTGCCGGCAGTCCGCAGGGTGGTAGCTCCTACAATGAGCAGTTCTTC | CAGSPQGGSSYNEQFF | - | TRBJ2-1 | TRBV6-1 | -
TGCGCCAGCAGCTTGGATGCGACCTACGAGCAGTACTTC | CASSLDATYEQYF | few | TRBJ2-7 | TRBV5-1 | -
TGTGCCAGCTTACCACCTAGCACAGATACGCAGTATTTT | CASLPPSTDTQYF | - | TRBJ2-3 | TRBV18 | -
TGTGCCACCGAGCGCCGGGACAGAACCTACAATGAGCAGTTCTTC | CATERRDRTYNEQFF | few | TRBJ2-1 | TRBV6-1 | TRBD1
TGTGCCAGCAGTTACAGGGACCGGATATACGAGCAGTACTTC | CASSYRDRIYEQYF | many | TRBJ2-7 | TRBV6-6 | -
TGTGCCAGCAGCCGGACGCGGTCTTCACCCCTCCACTTT | CASSRTRSSPLHF | many | TRBJ1-6 | TRBV14 | -
TGTGCCACCACGACAGGACCCAATCAGCCCCAGCATTTT | CATTTGPNQPQHF | few | TRBJ1-5 | TRBV19 | -
TGTGCCAGCAGTCTATGGGAGTTAAGGGACACTGAAGCTTTCTTT | CASSLWELRDTEAFF | many | TRBJ1-1 | TRBV28 | -
TGTGCCAGCAGCTTATACGTAAACAATGAGCAGTTCTTC | CASSLYVNNEQFF | many | TRBJ2-1 | TRBV7-9 | -
TGTGCCAGTAGTAAGGCAAGGGATCAGCCCCAGCATTTT | CASSKARDQPQHF | many | TRBJ1-5 | TRBV19 | -
TGTGCCAGCAGTTTAATAGCGGAGAGGGGCACAGATACGCAGTATTTT | CASSLIAERGTDTQYF | many | TRBJ2-3 | TRBV28 | -
TGTGCCAGCTCACCCAACCGGGCCACCAATCAGCCCCAGCATTTT | CASSPNRATNQPQHF | - | TRBJ1-5 | TRBV18 | -
TGTGCCAGCAGTTCCCCAGGTAGCGGGAGGTCCACCTACGAGCAGTACTTC | CASSSPGSGRSTYEQYF | many | TRBJ2-7 | TRBV28 | TRBD2
TGTGCCAGCAGTTTATTCACCCCGGGAGGGCCTGGGGAGCAGTTCTTC | CASSLFTPGGPGEQFF | many | TRBJ2-1 | TRBV28 | TRBD2
TGTGCCAGCAGCAAAATCACCGGGATAGGGGGTGAAAAACTGTTTTTT | CASSKITGIGGEKLFF | many | TRBJ1-4 | TRBV7-9 | -
TGCGCCAGCAGCCCGTATGGTGCGGCCGGCACTGAAGCTTTCTTT | CASSPYGAAGTEAFF | many | TRBJ1-1 | TRBV4-1 | -
TGCAGCGTCTCCGGGACCAGCCAAACAGATACGCAGTATTTT | CSVSGTSQTDTQYF | once | TRBJ2-3 | TRBV29-1 | -
TGTGCCAGCAGTGATGTGGCGTACAATGAGCAGTTCTTC | CASSDVAYNEQFF | many | TRBJ2-1 | TRBV2 | -
TGTGCCAGCAGTTACGTACAGGGACATAATTCACCCCTCCACTTT | CASSYVQGHNSPLHF | many | TRBJ1-6 | TRBV6-5 | -
TGCGCCAGCAGCCCTCTCGAGGGGGTGACTGAAGCTTTCTTT | CASSPLEGVTEAFF | - | TRBJ1-1 | TRBV4-1 | -
TGTGCCAGCAGTTTAAGTTGGGGTGAAAAACTGTTTTTT | CASSLSWGEKLFF | many | TRBJ1-4 | TRBV12-3/TRBV12-4 | -
TGTGCCAGCAGTTTCCTCGGCGAAGGCACAGATACGCAGTATTTT | CASSFLGEGTDTQYF | few | TRBJ2-3 | TRBV28 | -
TGTGCCAGCAGCTTAGTCCAGGGCTACAATGAGCAGTTCTTC | CASSLVQGYNEQFF | many | TRBJ2-1 | TRBV7-9 | -
TGCGCCAGCAGCCCGGGAGCGGTGGATCAGTATTTT | CASSPGAVDQYF | - | TRBJ2-3 | TRBV10-2 | -
TGTGCCAGCACCAAAAGTGCAGGGAGGGGCTACGAGCAGTACTTC | CASTKSAGRGYEQYF | many | TRBJ2-7 | TRBV7-2 | TRBD2
TGTGCCAGCAACACCATGAAACAAGGACTGTGGAATTCACCCCTCCACTTT | CASNTMKQGLWNSPLHF | many | TRBJ1-6 | TRBV5-5 | -
TGTGCCAGCAGTTCCGCCAGCTATGAGCAGTTCTTC | CASSSASYEQFF | many | TRBJ2-1 | TRBV28 | -
TGTGCCAGCAGAGGCGGGAAGAACACCGGGGAGCTGTTTTTT | CASRGGKNTGELFF | - | TRBJ2-2 | TRBV2 | -
TGCAGTGCTTGCCCCTGCGGCAATGAGCAGTTCTTC | CSACPCGNEQFF | - | TRBJ2-1 | TRBV20-1 | -
TGTGCCAGCAAACACTCCTACGAGCAGTACTTC | CASKHSYEQYF | few | TRBJ2-7 | TRBV6-1 | -
TGTGCCAGCAGTGACCGGGGGGGCCGCAATGAGCAGTTCTTC | CASSDRGGRNEQFF | many | TRBJ2-1 | TRBV2 | TRBD2
TGTGCCAGCAGCCTTGGACAGGGGTTGAACACTGAAGCTTTCTTT | CASSLGQGLNTEAFF | few | TRBJ1-1 | TRBV3-1 | TRBD1
TGTGCCAGCAGTTTATTCTGGGACCCTAACTATGGCTACACCTTC | CASSLFWDPNYGYTF | few | TRBJ1-2 | TRBV28 | -
TGCGCCAGCAGTGAGAGCGGGGGAACCACAGATACGCAGTATTTT | CASSESGGTTDTQYF | few | TRBJ2-3 | TRBV10-2 | TRBD2
TGTGAACGTGAGGGGCGCTTGGAAAAACTGTTTTTT | CEREGRLEKLFF | few | TRBJ1-4 | TRBV19 | -
TGTGCCACCAGTGACCGGACCACCCAAGAGACCCAGTACTTC | CATSDRTTQETQYF | many | TRBJ2-5 | TRBV24-1 | -
TGTGCCAGCAGCCGCGCTGGGGGGGGGCGAAACTATGGCTACACCTTC | CASSRAGGGRNYGYTF | - | TRBJ1-2 | TRBV11-2 | -
TGTGCCAGCAGCTTGATGGAGACCCAGTACTTC | CASSLMETQYF | many | TRBJ2-5 | TRBV7-2 | -
TGCAGTGCTTCTCCGACGCGCGGCTATGGCTACACCTTC | CSASPTRGYGYTF | many | TRBJ1-2 | TRBV20-1 | -
TGTGCCAGCACTCGGACCGGTGCCCGGGACGTATCAACTGGTGGCTACACCTTC | CASTRTGARDVSTGGYTF | few | TRBJ1-2 | TRBV27 | -
TGTGCCAGTACCGGACGGAACTATGGCTACACCTTC | CASTGRNYGYTF | many | TRBJ1-2 | TRBV5-6 | -
TGCGCCAGCAGACCGCCCCAGCGGGGGGGACGCACAGATACGCAGTATTTT | CASRPPQRGGRTDTQYF | - | TRBJ2-3 | TRBV5-1 | TRBD2
TGTGCCAGCATACCAACGCTGGGGCCCAGCACAGATACGCAGTATTTT | CASIPTLGPSTDTQYF | - | TRBJ2-3 | TRBV28 | -
TGTGCCAGCAGTTTATCACGCGGCGGCTACGAGCAGTACTTC | CASSLSRGGYEQYF | - | TRBJ2-7 | TRBV27 | -
TGTGCCAGCAGTTACGGTTGGCCTAGCCTAGTGGAGCAGTACTTC | CASSYGWPSLVEQYF | many | TRBJ2-7 | TRBV6-5 | -
TGCAGTGCTAGGCTTAGCGAGGGCACAGATACGCAGTATTTT | CSARLSEGTDTQYF | many | TRBJ2-3 | TRBV20-1 | -
TGTGCCAGCAGCTTGGGACAGATCAGCCCCTCTGGAAACACCATATATTTT | CASSLGQISPSGNTIYF | - | TRBJ1-3 | TRBV6-1 | TRBD1
TGTGCCAGCTCACCCTTTCAAGGGAGTTACGAGCAGTACTTC | CASSPFQGSYEQYF | - | TRBJ2-7 | TRBV18 | -
TGTGCTAGTGGCTACGACAGCTACGAGCAGTACTTC | CASGYDSYEQYF | many | TRBJ2-7 | TRBV12-5 | -
TGTGCCAGCAGTCTGTCCCGGGACAGGGGTAAGGGCAATCAGCCCCAGCATTTT | CASSLSRDRGKGNQPQHF | many | TRBJ1-5 | TRBV28 | TRBD1
TGTGCCAGCAGTTTGACAGGGAGCGGTGGCTACACCTTC | CASSLTGSGGYTF | many | TRBJ1-2 | TRBV28 | TRBD1
TGTGCCAGCAGTCCAGGGTTACTCTCCTACGAGCAGTACTTC | CASSPGLLSYEQYF | many | TRBJ2-7 | TRBV5-5 | -
TGTGCCAGCAGCTTGGTAGGCGATGGGGTAGAGACCCAGTACTTC | CASSLVGDGVETQYF | - | TRBJ2-5 | TRBV5-4 | -